This TCR beta chain was recorded in a study of blood T cell repertoires in COVID-19. Study background: Donors in the United States, Italy and Spain gave samples during acute or convalescent COVID-19. Sample material is recorded as cDNA or gDNA derived from T cells, B-cell-depleted T cells, or PBMCs.

Researchers sorted participants into cohorts using their self-reported clinical history. The table came from immunoSEQ multiplex PCR; TCRdb's copy has only in-frame clones and leaves some out. The sample lists over 200,000 clones; 91% were seen once. Trimming took off 1 base at V and 3 bases at J, with 22 bases between the two ends. The CDR3 consists of 17 residues. Germline CDR1 is GTSNPN and CDR2 is SVGIG (reference sequence). The sequence was collected from a human donor in a cohort exposed to, infected with or recovered from COVID-19 (not recorded which). The donor label of this sample is uncertain. This rearrangement joins TRBV30 to TRBJ2-7; the D gene is possibly TRBD1 (6 bases). Sequencing was carried out using PBMCs or T cells enriched from blood (not recorded which). The CDR3 bases are TGTGCCTGGAGTGATGGGACAAATGGCCTCTCCTTCTACGAGCAGTACTTC. Translated: CAWSDGTNGLSFYEQYF.